The next 3 T cell receptor beta chains were all read from a single sample in a study of blood T cell repertoires in COVID-19. Only in-frame clones appear in the TCRdb table, and some are missing; sequencing was by immunoSEQ multiplex PCR. This sample has around 200,000 clones, with around nine tenths found just once. What was sequenced was peripheral blood. The receptors shown here come from a man in his sixties who had recovered from COVID-19.

The V call is TRBV6-5, the J call TRBJ1-2, with a tentative D call TRBD1 (6 bases). Looked up from germline, CDR1 is MNHEY and CDR2 is SVGAGI. V was clipped by 0 bases and J by 5 bases, with 13 bases between them. This CDR3 comprises 15 residues. The CDR3 nucleotides are TGTGCCAGCAGTTACTCGACGGCCAGGGGATATGGCTACACCTTC. It specifies CASSYSTARGYGYTF.

The chain recombines TRBV7-3 with TRBJ1-3, with TRBD1 matching over 7 bases. V lost 6 bases to trimming and J lost 0 bases; unmatched junction nucleotides: 8. The CDR3 totals 16 residues. Per germline, CDR1 SGHTA and CDR2 FQGTGA. DNA for the CDR3: TGTGCCAGCAGTACCGAGGGACAGCGCTCTGGAAACACCATATATTTT. Translating gives CASSTEGQRSGNTIYF.

The chain recombines TRBV28 with TRBJ1-4; D not certain. Per germline, CDR1 MDHEN and CDR2 SYDVKM. V shed 6 bases and J shed 3 bases, with 17 bases lying between them. The CDR3 contains 16 residues. Here the CDR3 reads CASSRRVGIANEKLFF. CDR3 DNA sequence: TGTGCCAGCAGCCGAAGAGTCGGGATTGCTAATGAAAAACTGTTTTTT.